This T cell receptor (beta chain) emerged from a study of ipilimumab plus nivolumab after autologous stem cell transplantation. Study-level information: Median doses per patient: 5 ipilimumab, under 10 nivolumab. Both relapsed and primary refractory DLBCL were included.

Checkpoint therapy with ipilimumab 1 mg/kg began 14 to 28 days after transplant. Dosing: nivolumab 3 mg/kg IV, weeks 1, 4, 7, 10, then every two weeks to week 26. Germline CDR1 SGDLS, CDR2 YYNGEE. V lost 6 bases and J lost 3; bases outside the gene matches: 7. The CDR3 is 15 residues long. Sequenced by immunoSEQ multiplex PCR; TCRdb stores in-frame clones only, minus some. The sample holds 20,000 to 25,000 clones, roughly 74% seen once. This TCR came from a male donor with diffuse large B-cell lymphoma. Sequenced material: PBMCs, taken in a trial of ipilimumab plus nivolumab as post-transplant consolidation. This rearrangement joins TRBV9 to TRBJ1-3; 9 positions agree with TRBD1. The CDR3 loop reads CASNRQGGIGNTIYF. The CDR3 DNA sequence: TGTGCCAGCAACCGACAGGGGGGCATTGGAAACACCATATATTTT.